This is a list of T cell receptor beta chains from one sample in a study of T cell responses to AZD1222 COVID-19 vaccine. Assay used: immunoSEQ multiplex PCR; TCRdb lists only in-frame clones, some missing. The sample has 150,000 to 200,000 clones, about 93% seen once. The sample was peripheral blood, taken 28 days after the second dose of the MenACWY control vaccine. The receptors stem from an adult who received the MenACWY meningococcal vaccine as a control. The CDR3 runs from the conserved cysteine through the conserved F or W. Fields, in order: CDR3 protein, CDR3 DNA, D gene, J gene, V gene, clone size. A D gene is named only where the DNA matches it firmly. Clone size is given for some rows only: seen once, a few or many times, or a class if the clone is expanded.

CAWRDRGVGEKLFF,TGTGCCTGGAGGGACAGGGGGGTTGGAGAAAAACTGTTTTTT,TRBD1,TRBJ1-4,TRBV30,.
CASSLASGNYNEQFF,TGTGCCAGCAGCTTAGCTAGCGGGAATTACAATGAGCAGTTCTTC,TRBD2,TRBJ2-1,TRBV7-2,.
CASSYSGQGAGEKLFF,TGTGCCAGCAGTTACTCGGGACAGGGGGCAGGTGAAAAACTGTTTTTT,TRBD1,TRBJ1-4,TRBV6-5,.
CATAAQGGLNYGYTF,TGTGCCACCGCCGCACAGGGCGGCCTTAACTATGGCTACACCTTC,.,TRBJ1-2,TRBV27,.
CASSIGPNTGELFF,TGTGCCAGTAGTATTGGGCCCAACACCGGGGAGCTGTTTTTT,.,TRBJ2-2,TRBV19,.
CASSQVTRGRSSGNTIYF,TGTGCCAGCAGCCAAGTCACAAGGGGACGGAGCTCTGGAAACACCATATATTTT,.,TRBJ1-3,TRBV4-2,.
CASSFTDGNTEAFF,TGCGCCAGCAGCTTCACGGACGGGAACACTGAAGCTTTCTTT,.,TRBJ1-1,TRBV5-1,.
CAWSVSLLGGNQPQHF,TGTGCCTGGAGTGTAAGCCTCCTGGGGGGCAATCAGCCCCAGCATTTT,.,TRBJ1-5,TRBV30,few
CASSIGAGGADGYTF,TGTGCCAGTAGTATTGGGGCAGGGGGCGCCGATGGCTACACCTTC,TRBD1,TRBJ1-2,TRBV19,.
CASRPGGVYEQYF,TGTGCCAGCCGACCGGGGGGGGTTTACGAGCAGTACTTC,TRBD2,TRBJ2-7,TRBV7-8,.
CASSAAGGPNNEQFF,TGTGCCAGCAGCGCAGCTGGGGGGCCCAACAATGAGCAGTTCTTC,.,TRBJ2-1,TRBV9,.
CASSLRNYGYTF,TGTGCCAGCAGTTTAAGAAACTATGGCTACACCTTC,.,TRBJ1-2,TRBV28,.
CASRDLQGATGNQPQHF,TGTGCCAGCAGGGATCTACAGGGGGCAACAGGGAATCAACCCCAGCATTTT,TRBD1,TRBJ1-5,TRBV28,.
CASSFLIQANTGELFF,TGTGCCAGCAGCTTCCTTATACAGGCGAACACCGGGGAGCTGTTTTTT,.,TRBJ2-2,TRBV7-2,.
CASSQKGTDTQYF,TGCGCCAGCAGCCAGAAAGGGACAGATACGCAGTATTTT,.,TRBJ2-3,TRBV4-3,.
CASSSGRLRPNYGYTF,TGCGCCAGCAGCTCGGGACGATTGAGACCTAACTATGGCTACACCTTC,.,TRBJ1-2,TRBV5-1,.
CSVESKNIQYF,TGCAGCGTTGAATCCAAAAACATTCAGTACTTC,.,TRBJ2-4,TRBV29-1,.
CAIEGSGNTIYF,TGTGCCATCGAAGGCTCTGGAAACACCATATATTTT,.,TRBJ1-3,TRBV10-3,.
CASGGTGRAHTF,TGTGCCAGCGGCGGGACAGGGAGGGCCCACACCTTC,TRBD1,TRBJ1-2,TRBV2,.
CSASGTGGVAQQETQYF,TGCAGTGCTAGTGGGACAGGGGGAGTCGCGCAACAAGAGACCCAGTACTTC,TRBD1,TRBJ2-5,TRBV20-1,.
CASSWGYSGNTIYF,TGCGCCAGCAGCTGGGGTTACTCTGGAAACACCATATATTTT,.,TRBJ1-3,TRBV5-1,.
CASSLERTPGGYTF,TGCGCCAGCAGCTTGGAACGGACCCCGGGTGGCTACACCTTC,.,TRBJ1-2,TRBV5-1,few
CASGSGGRTLTQPQHF,TGTGCTAGTGGTTCGGGGGGACGGACCCTGACTCAGCCCCAGCATTTT,.,TRBJ1-5,TRBV12-5,.
CASSPSGGGGNQPQHF,TGCGCCAGCAGCCCCTCTGGAGGGGGCGGCAATCAGCCCCAGCATTTT,TRBD1,TRBJ1-5,TRBV5-1,.
CASSYNYEQYF,TGTGCCAGCAGCTACAACTACGAGCAGTACTTC,.,TRBJ2-7,TRBV3-1/TRBV3-2,.
CASIGDSPYGDTQYF,TGTGCCAGTATAGGGGACAGTCCTTACGGTGATACGCAGTATTTT,TRBD1,TRBJ2-3,TRBV19,.
CASSPSQSKEKLFF,TGTGCCAGCAGTCCAAGTCAGAGTAAGGAAAAACTGTTTTTT,.,TRBJ1-4,TRBV3-1/TRBV3-2,.
CASSPRTYSNQPQHF,TGTGCCAGCAGCCCCAGGACCTATAGCAATCAGCCCCAGCATTTT,.,TRBJ1-5,TRBV27,.
CASSQTMGQDDSPLHF,TGTGCCAGCAGCCAAACTATGGGACAGGATGATTCACCCCTCCACTTT,TRBD1,TRBJ1-6,TRBV9,.
CASSTGAWGISGELFF,TGTGCCAGCAGCACAGGAGCGTGGGGGATATCCGGGGAGCTGTTTTTT,.,TRBJ2-2,TRBV7-2,.
CASSRGLAYEQYF,TGTGCCAGCAGCAGGGGGCTAGCCTACGAGCAGTACTTC,TRBD1,TRBJ2-7,TRBV6-6,.
CASGRTGLNTEAFF,TGTGCCAGCGGAAGGACAGGTTTGAACACTGAAGCTTTCTTT,TRBD1,TRBJ1-1,TRBV27,.
CASSRGRGTVAGGEQYF,TGTGCCAGCAGCCGAGGGAGAGGGACGGTAGCAGGGGGCGAGCAGTACTTC,TRBD1,TRBJ2-7,TRBV4-2,once